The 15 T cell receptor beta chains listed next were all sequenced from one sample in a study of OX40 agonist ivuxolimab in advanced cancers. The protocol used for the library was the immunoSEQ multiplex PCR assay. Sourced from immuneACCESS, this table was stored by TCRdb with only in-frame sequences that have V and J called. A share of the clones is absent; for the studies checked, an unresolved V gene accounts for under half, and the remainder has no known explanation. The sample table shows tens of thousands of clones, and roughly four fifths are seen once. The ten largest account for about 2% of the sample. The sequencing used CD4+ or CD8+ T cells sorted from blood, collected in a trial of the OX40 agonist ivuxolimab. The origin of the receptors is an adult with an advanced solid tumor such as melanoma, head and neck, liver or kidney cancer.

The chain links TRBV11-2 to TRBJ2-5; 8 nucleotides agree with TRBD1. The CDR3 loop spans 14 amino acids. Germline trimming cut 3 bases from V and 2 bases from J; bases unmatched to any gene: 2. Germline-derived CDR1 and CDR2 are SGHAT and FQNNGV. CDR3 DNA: TGTGCCAGCAGCTTCTGGACAGGGCAAGAGACCCAGTACTTC. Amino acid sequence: CASSFWTGQETQYF. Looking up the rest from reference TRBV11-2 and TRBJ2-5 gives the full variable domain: EAGVAQSPRYKIIEKRQSVAFWCNPISGHATLYWYQQILGQGPKLLIQFQNNGVVDDSQLPKDRFSAERLKGVDSTLKIQPAKLEDSAVYLCASSFWTGQETQYFGPGTRLLVL.

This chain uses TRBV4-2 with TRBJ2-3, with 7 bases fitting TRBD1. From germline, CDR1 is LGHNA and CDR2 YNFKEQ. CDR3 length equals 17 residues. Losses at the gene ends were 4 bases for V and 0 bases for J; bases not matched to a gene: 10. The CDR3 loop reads CASSRSLGTASTDTQYF. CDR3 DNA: TGTGCCAGCAGCCGCTCACTCGGGACAGCTAGCACAGATACGCAGTATTTT.

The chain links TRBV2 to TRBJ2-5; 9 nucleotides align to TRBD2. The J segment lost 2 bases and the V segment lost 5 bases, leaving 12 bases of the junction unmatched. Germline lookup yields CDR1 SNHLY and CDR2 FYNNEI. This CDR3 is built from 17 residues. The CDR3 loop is CASSRDRGGAVQETQYF. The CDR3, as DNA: TGTGCCAGCAGTCGCGACCGCGGGGGGGCCGTACAAGAGACCCAGTACTTC.

The DNA for the CDR3 is TGTGCCAGCAGCTTAGGGACAGATCAGCCCCAGCATTTT. It specifies CASSLGTDQPQHF. This rearrangement joins TRBV11-2 to TRBJ1-5; possible D gene TRBD1, 6 bases. Trimming took 1 base from V and 5 from J, leaving 6 bases between them. This CDR3 region has 13 residues. The V gene's germline CDR1 is SGHAT and CDR2 FQNNGV.

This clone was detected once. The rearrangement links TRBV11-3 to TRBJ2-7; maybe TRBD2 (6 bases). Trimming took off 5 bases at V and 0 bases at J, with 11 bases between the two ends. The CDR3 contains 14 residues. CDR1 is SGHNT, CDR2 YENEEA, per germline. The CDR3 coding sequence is TGTGCCAGCAGCCTAGCGTCCAACTCCTACGAGCAGTACTTC. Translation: CASSLASNSYEQYF.

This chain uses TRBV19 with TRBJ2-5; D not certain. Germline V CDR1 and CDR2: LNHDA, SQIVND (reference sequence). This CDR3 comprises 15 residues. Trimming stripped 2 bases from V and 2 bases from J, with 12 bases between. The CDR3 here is CASSIRAVTQETQYF. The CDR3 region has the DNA TGTGCCAGTAGTATACGCGCAGTGACTCAAGAGACCCAGTACTTC.

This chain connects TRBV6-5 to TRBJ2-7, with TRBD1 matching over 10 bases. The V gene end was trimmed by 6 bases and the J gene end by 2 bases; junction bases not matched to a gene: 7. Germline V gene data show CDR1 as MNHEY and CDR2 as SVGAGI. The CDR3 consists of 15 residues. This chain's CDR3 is CASRVGQGIPYEQYF. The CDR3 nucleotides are TGTGCCAGCAGAGTGGGACAGGGGATTCCCTACGAGCAGTACTTC.

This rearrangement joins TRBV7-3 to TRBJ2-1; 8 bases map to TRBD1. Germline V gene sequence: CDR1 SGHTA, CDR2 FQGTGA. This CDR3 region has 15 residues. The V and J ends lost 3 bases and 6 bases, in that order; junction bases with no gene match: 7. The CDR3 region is CASSFSPGGINEQFF. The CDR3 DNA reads TGTGCCAGCAGCTTTAGCCCAGGGGGCATCAATGAGCAGTTCTTC.

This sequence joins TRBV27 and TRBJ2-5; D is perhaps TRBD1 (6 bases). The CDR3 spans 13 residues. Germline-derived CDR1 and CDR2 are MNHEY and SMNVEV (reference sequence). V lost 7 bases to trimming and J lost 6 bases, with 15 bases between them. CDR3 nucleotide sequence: TGTGCCAGCACCCCGGACAGAAGGAAGACCCAGTACTTC. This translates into CASTPDRRKTQYF.

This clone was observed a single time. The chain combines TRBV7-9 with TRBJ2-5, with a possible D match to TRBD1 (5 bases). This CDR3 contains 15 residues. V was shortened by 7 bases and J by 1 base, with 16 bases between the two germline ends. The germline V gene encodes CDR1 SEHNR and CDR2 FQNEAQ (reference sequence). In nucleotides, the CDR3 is TGTGCCAGCATCCCTTGGGGCTCGATCCAAGAGACCCAGTACTTC. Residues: CASIPWGSIQETQYF.

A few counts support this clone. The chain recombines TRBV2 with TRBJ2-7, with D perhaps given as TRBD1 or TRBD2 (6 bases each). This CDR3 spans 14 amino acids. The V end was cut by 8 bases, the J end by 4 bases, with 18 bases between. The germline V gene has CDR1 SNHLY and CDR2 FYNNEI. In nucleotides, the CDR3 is TGTGCCAGCGCCCTAGGGGGGTTTGGGTACGAGCAGTACTTC. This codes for CASALGGFGYEQYF.

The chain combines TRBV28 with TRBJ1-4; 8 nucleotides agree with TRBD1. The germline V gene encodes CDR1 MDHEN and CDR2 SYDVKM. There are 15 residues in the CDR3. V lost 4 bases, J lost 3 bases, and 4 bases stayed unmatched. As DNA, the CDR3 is TGTGCCAGCAGTTCGGGACAGGCCTCTAATGAAAAACTGTTTTTT. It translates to CASSSGQASNEKLFF.

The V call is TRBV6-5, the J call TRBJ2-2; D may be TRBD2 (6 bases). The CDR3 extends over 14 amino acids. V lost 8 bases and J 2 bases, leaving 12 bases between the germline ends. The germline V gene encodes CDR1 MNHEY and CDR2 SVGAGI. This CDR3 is CASGRTLNTGELFF. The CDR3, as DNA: TGTGCCAGCGGGAGGACACTTAACACCGGGGAGCTGTTTTTT.

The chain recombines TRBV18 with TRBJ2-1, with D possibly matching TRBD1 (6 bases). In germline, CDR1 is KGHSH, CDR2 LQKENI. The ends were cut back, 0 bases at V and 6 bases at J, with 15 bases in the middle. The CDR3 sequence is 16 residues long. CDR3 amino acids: CASSPPRQVVGNEQFF. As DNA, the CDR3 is TGTGCCAGCTCACCACCTAGACAGGTTGTGGGCAATGAGCAGTTCTTC.

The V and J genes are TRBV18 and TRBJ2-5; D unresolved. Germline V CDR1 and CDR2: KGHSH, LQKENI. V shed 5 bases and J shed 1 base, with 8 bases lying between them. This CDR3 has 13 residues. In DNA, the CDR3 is TGTGCCAGCTCAACCTCAATCCAAGAGACCCAGTACTTC. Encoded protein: CASSTSIQETQYF.